The 27 T cell receptor beta chains below all came from one sample that was sequenced in a study of blood T cell repertoires in COVID-19. This table comes from immunoSEQ multiplex PCR, and its TCRdb copy is limited to in-frame clones, with some not included. The profile shows about 160,000 clones, just under 80% of them singletons. Sequenced: peripheral blood. These receptors originate from an elderly woman with acute or convalescent COVID-19.

The chain couples TRBV11-2 to TRBJ1-2, with D perhaps TRBD1 (5 bases). This CDR3 spans 13 amino acids. Germline V gene sequence: CDR1 SGHAT, CDR2 FQNNGV. V was pared by 7 bases and J by 7 bases, with 16 bases between. The CDR3 bases are TGTGCCAGCACCACCTCAGACAGAGCTGGCTACACCTTC. Translated, it gives CASTTSDRAGYTF.

This clone appeared once. The V and J genes are TRBV28 and TRBJ2-1, with D perhaps TRBD2 (7 bases). The CDR3 covers 16 residues. The V and J ends lost 5 bases and 5 bases respectively, with 19 bases between them. In germline, CDR1 is MDHEN, CDR2 SYDVKM. CDR3 DNA sequence: TGTGCCAGCAGTCCCGGGGGGCGGGAGTCCCACAATGAGCAGTTCTTC. This translates into CASSPGGRESHNEQFF.

A few counts support this clone. As DNA, the CDR3 is TGTGCCAGTAGTTTACAGGGGGCTCGTCCCCAGCATTTT. This codes for CASSLQGARPQHF. The chain uses TRBV19 and TRBJ1-5, with 9 bases matching TRBD1. Germline assignment: CDR1 LNHDA and CDR2 SQIVND (reference sequence). This CDR3 has 13 residues. After removal of 5 bases from V and 10 bases from J, the junction contained 6 bases not matched to a gene. Supplemented by reference TRBV19 and TRBJ1-5, the full variable domain reads DGGITQSPKYLFRKEGQNVTLSCEQNLNHDAMYWYRQDPGQGLRLIYYSQIVNDFQKGDIAEGYSVSREKKESFPLTVTSAQKNPTAFYLCASSLQGARPQHFGDGTRLSIL.

This rearrangement joins TRBV19 to TRBJ1-5; D call uncertain. V shed 1 base and J shed 0 bases, with 13 bases lying between them. The CDR3 totals 17 residues. Looked up from germline, CDR1 is LNHDA and CDR2 is SQIVND (reference sequence). CDR3 coding DNA: TGTGCCAGTAGTATAGGTTCTGGGCAGCCTAGCAATCAGCCCCAGCATTTT. Its translation: CASSIGSGQPSNQPQHF.

This clone was observed once. The CDR3 loop is CASSLGGDLGYTF. The CDR3 region has the DNA TGCGCCAGCAGCTTGGGCGGCGACCTTGGCTACACCTTC. The chain uses TRBV5-1 and TRBJ1-2; D call uncertain. This CDR3 is built from 13 residues. CDR1 and CDR2 from the germline V gene are SGHRS and YFSETQ. V shed 0 bases and J shed 7 bases, with 10 bases lying between them.

V gene TRBV3-1 (or the pseudogene TRBV3-2) combines with J gene TRBJ1-2, with 10 bases identical to TRBD1. This CDR3 is 15 amino acids long. Germline loops: CDR1 LGHDT, CDR2 YNNKEL (reference sequence). Germline trimming cut 3 bases from V and 7 bases from J; bases unmatched to any gene: 8. The CDR3 region has the DNA TGTGCCAGCAGCCAGACAGGGGGCGCATTACGTGGCTACACCTTC. Encoded protein: CASSQTGGALRGYTF.

The chain has TRBV19 and TRBJ1-1; D perhaps matches TRBD1 (5 bases). V shed 0 bases and J shed 4 bases, with 12 bases lying between them. Germline assignment: CDR1 LNHDA and CDR2 SQIVND (reference sequence). The CDR3 covers 15 residues. CDR3 DNA: TGTGCCAGTAGTATAGATCCGCGGGGGGGCACTGAAGCTTTCTTT. It yields the protein CASSIDPRGGTEAFF.

This chain links TRBV27 with TRBJ1-2; the match to TRBD1 covers 8 bases. The CDR3 spans 13 residues. CDR1 is MNHEY and CDR2 is SMNVEV in the germline V gene (reference sequence). With 6 bases clipped from V and 3 bases from J, the junction kept 3 bases outside the gene matches. This chain's CDR3 is CASSGQGDYGYTF. The CDR3 bases are TGTGCCAGCAGCGGACAGGGCGACTATGGCTACACCTTC.

This chain connects TRBV5-1 to TRBJ1-1, with TRBD1 as a possible D gene (5 bases). CDR1 is SGHRS, CDR2 YFSETQ, per germline. The CDR3 covers 13 residues. V was cut by 10 bases and J by 3 bases, with 16 bases left in between. CDR3 sequence (DNA): TGCGCCTCTCGAGGGGAGGGGTACACTGAAGCTTTCTTT. It specifies CASRGEGYTEAFF.

This chain joins TRBV3-1 (or the pseudogene TRBV3-2) and TRBJ1-2, with TRBD1 matching over 7 bases. The CDR3 spans 14 residues. The junction had 7 bases not matched to a gene; V was cut back by 4 bases and J by 5 bases. Germline V CDR1 and CDR2: LGHDT, YNNKEL (reference sequence). The CDR3 nucleotides read TGTGCCAGCAGCCGAGGAGACAGGGATTATGGCTACACCTTC. It encodes CASSRGDRDYGYTF.

The genes are TRBV12-3 or TRBV12-4 and TRBJ1-6; no definite D call. The V gene lost 7 bases and the J gene lost 7 bases, with 11 bases spanning the gap. The CDR3 spans 13 residues. The CDR3 nucleotides read TGTGCCAGCAAAGAGGAGTTGAATTCACCCCTCCACTTT. Encoded protein: CASKEELNSPLHF.

With respect to this clone: Other DNA sequences from this sample encode an identical CDR3 as well. The V call is TRBV6-1, the J call TRBJ2-1; 9 bases are a match to TRBD2. J gave up 1 base and V 3 bases, and 1 base lay outside the gene matches. Germline loops: CDR1 MNHNS, CDR2 SASEGT. The CDR3 loop spans 15 amino acids. CDR3: CASSEAGGSYNEQFF. The DNA for the CDR3 is TGTGCCAGCAGTGAGGCGGGGGGGTCCTACAATGAGCAGTTCTTC.

In its sample, this clone was seen a few times. The rearrangement links TRBV6-6 to TRBJ1-2; possibly TRBD1 for D (6 bases). V dropped 8 bases and J dropped 4 bases, with 11 bases sitting between them. The CDR3 totals 12 residues. Germline CDR1 MNHNY, CDR2 SVGAGI (reference sequence). The CDR3 region is CASSTGLYGYTF. In DNA form, the CDR3 reads TGTGCCAGCTCTACAGGGCTCTATGGCTACACCTTC.

This chain links TRBV12-3 or TRBV12-4 with TRBJ2-2; D unclear. The ends were cut back, 8 bases at V and 1 base at J, with 8 bases in the middle. This CDR3 is 13 amino acids long. This CDR3 reads CASQRGNTGELFF. The CDR3, as DNA: TGTGCCAGCCAACGCGGGAACACCGGGGAGCTGTTTTTT.

The chain links TRBV5-1 to TRBJ2-7; 15 bases are shared with TRBD2. The CDR3 contains 15 residues. CDR1 and CDR2 (germline): SGHRS, YFSETQ. V was clipped by 6 bases and J by 4 bases; unmatched bases: 5. The CDR3 loop reads CASTQGTSGRYEQYF. For the CDR3, the DNA is TGCGCCAGCACCCAAGGGACTAGCGGGAGGTACGAGCAGTACTTC.

This clone turned up a few times. The V gene is TRBV4-2, the J gene TRBJ2-5; D call uncertain. Germline CDR1 LGHNA, CDR2 YNFKEQ. The CDR3 runs to 13 residues. V was pared by 0 bases and J by 7 bases, with 9 bases between. The CDR3 DNA follows: TGTGCCAGCAGCCAAGATCTCTCAGGGACCCAGTACTTC. This codes for CASSQDLSGTQYF.

This chain connects TRBV10-1 to TRBJ2-1; 7 bases match TRBD1. Trimming took 6 bases from V and 7 from J; bases not matched to a gene: 12. The CDR3 totals 15 residues. Per germline, CDR1 WNHNN and CDR2 SYGVQD (reference sequence). The CDR3, as DNA: TGCGCCAGCAGCGAAGATCCCAGGGGGATGAATGAGCAGTTCTTC. This translates into CASSEDPRGMNEQFF.

The chain couples TRBV19 to TRBJ1-5; 8 bases are shared with TRBD1. The CDR3 sequence is 13 residues long. Germline V gene sequence: CDR1 LNHDA, CDR2 SQIVND (reference sequence). With 6 bases clipped from V and 6 bases from J, the junction kept 4 bases outside the gene matches. The CDR3 reads CASRAGGSQPQHF. The DNA for the CDR3 is TGTGCCAGTAGAGCAGGGGGCAGTCAGCCCCAGCATTTT.

This sequence joins TRBV7-2 and TRBJ2-7, with 14 nucleotides matching TRBD2. This CDR3 region has 15 residues. With V trimmed by 7 bases and J by 2 bases, 4 bases remained unmatched. Germline V gives CDR1 SGHTA, CDR2 FQGNSA. The CDR3 sequence is CASTRLAGGPYEQYF. The CDR3 DNA follows: TGTGCCAGCACCAGACTAGCGGGAGGGCCCTACGAGCAGTACTTC.

There are a few counts of this clone. The chain recombines TRBV28 with TRBJ1-2; 9 bases agree with TRBD1. The V gene's germline CDR1 is MDHEN and CDR2 SYDVKM. Losses at the gene ends were 4 bases for V and 4 bases for J; bases not matched to a gene: 13. This CDR3 comprises 17 residues. Here the CDR3 DNA reads TGTGCCAGCAGTTCCCCGGGACAGGGCCCTAAGAGCTATGGCTACACCTTC. Its protein product is CASSSPGQGPKSYGYTF.

V and J are TRBV10-2 and TRBJ1-1, with D perhaps TRBD1 (5 bases). The CDR3 is 11 residues long. CDR1 is WSHSY and CDR2 is SAAADI in the germline V gene. V was trimmed by 4 bases and J by 7 bases, leaving 7 bases between them. CDR3 amino acids: CASSGGGEAFF. The CDR3 DNA follows: TGCGCCAGCAGTGGGGGGGGTGAAGCTTTCTTT.

The J gene is TRBJ1-5, the V gene TRBV10-1; D is unclear. V was clipped by 6 bases and J by 5 bases, with 23 bases between them. Germline V lookup: CDR1 WNHNN, CDR2 SYGVQD (reference sequence). The CDR3 is 17 residues long. The CDR3 coding sequence is TGCGCCAGCAGCCAAGGAAACAGCAGACCCCTCGATCAGCCCCAGCATTTT. Its translation: CASSQGNSRPLDQPQHF.

This clone was seen more than once but under ten times. V usage is TRBV7-9 and J usage is TRBJ2-1; 10 bases fit TRBD2. Germline assignment: CDR1 SEHNR and CDR2 FQNEAQ (reference sequence). The junction had 15 bases not matched to a gene; V was cut back by 5 bases and J by 8 bases. The CDR3 covers 17 residues. The CDR3 bases are TGTGCCAGCAGCCCGCGCGTAGGGCTAGCGGGAGTATATGAGCAGTTCTTC. Translated, it gives CASSPRVGLAGVYEQFF.

The chain uses TRBV19 and TRBJ2-3; 9 bases fit TRBD1. The CDR3 is made up of 17 amino acids. With V trimmed by 9 bases and J by 6 bases, 19 bases remained unmatched. The germline V gene encodes CDR1 LNHDA and CDR2 SQIVND (reference sequence). The CDR3 bases are TGTGCCAGGGGGGCAGGCGGGGACAGGGACTTAAACGATACGCAGTATTTT. Translation: CARGAGGDRDLNDTQYF. Full variable domain (outside the CDR3, taken from reference TRBV19 and TRBJ2-3): DGGITQSPKYLFRKEGQNVTLSCEQNLNHDAMYWYRQDPGQGLRLIYYSQIVNDFQKGDIAEGYSVSREKKESFPLTVTSAQKNPTAFYLCARGAGGDRDLNDTQYFGPGTRLTVL.

V is TRBV19 and J is TRBJ2-3, with TRBD2 identical over 8 bases. The CDR3 contains 16 residues. Unmatched junction bases numbered 15, after V lost 5 bases and J lost 8 bases. Germline V gene lookup returns CDR1 LNHDA and CDR2 SQIVND (reference sequence). For the CDR3, the DNA is TGTGCCAGTAGTGGCCCCCCCGGGACTAGTGGCGTTACGCAGTATTTT. Its protein product is CASSGPPGTSGVTQYF.

CDR3 bases: TGTGCCAGCAGTGATGACCGGGACAGGATTCTGACCTTTAACTATGGCTACACCTTC. This encodes CASSDDRDRILTFNYGYTF. V usage is TRBV6-1 and J usage is TRBJ1-2, with 8 bases matching TRBD1. The CDR3 length is 19 residues. V lost 3 bases, J lost 1 base, and 16 bases stayed unmatched. The V gene's germline CDR1 is MNHNS and CDR2 SASEGT.

V is TRBV28 and J is TRBJ2-5, with 9 positions matching TRBD1. The CDR3 has 15 residues. V shed 6 bases and J 5 bases; nucleotides not matched to a gene: 10. The germline CDR1 and CDR2 sequences are MDHEN and SYDVKM. The CDR3 loop is CASSQDRGVVETQYF. The DNA of the CDR3 is TGTGCCAGCAGCCAAGACAGGGGGGTTGTGGAGACCCAGTACTTC.